Sequencing of this T cell receptor (beta chain) was carried out in a study of blood T cell repertoires in COVID-19. About the study: Samples taken during acute and convalescent COVID-19 were collected in the United States, Italy and Spain. PBMCs, B-cell-depleted T cells, or T cells provided the cDNA or gDNA that made up the material.

How the authors handled the data: Reference gene primer amplification gave estimated nucleated cell counts. Sequencing used immunoSEQ multiplex PCR; TCRdb keeps in-frame clones, though not all of them. V and J calls and clone size come straight from that table; D and trimming were deduced from the DNA. The table records 130,000 to 150,000 clones, 78% of them present only once. The CDR3 is 14 amino acids. Germline lookup yields CDR1 SGHNT and CDR2 YYREEE (reference sequence). J gave up 6 bases and V 4 bases, and 7 bases lay outside the gene matches. The sequence was collected from a woman aged 55-69 years with acute or convalescent COVID-19. This rearrangement joins TRBV5-4 to TRBJ2-7, with 10 bases that match TRBD1. The sample was peripheral blood. CDR3 coding DNA: TGTGCCAGCAGCATAGGGGGACAGGGGCTCGAGCAGTACTTC. Its translation is CASSIGGQGLEQYF.